What follows are 10 T cell receptor beta chains derived from one specimen sequenced in a study of T-cell reconstitution after alpha-beta-depleted transplantation in children. Preparing the TCRbeta library involved the use of unique molecular identifiers. TCRdb re-analysed the PCR reads in MiXCR, keeping a single row per CDR3 protein. Of about 980,000 distinct CDR3 sequences in the sample, 25% to 30% were seen once. The sample was PBMCs, mostly from graft donor cells, taken 360 days after TCRalphabeta/CD19-depleted stem cell transplant. These TCRs come from a boy less than two years old who had a stem cell transplant for SCID, so the T cells may come from the graft donor.

DNA of the CDR3: TGTGCCAGCAGCCTCACCCGGGGGCCGGGTTACGAGCAGTACTTC. Translated: CASSLTRGPGYEQYF. J is TRBJ2-7 and V is TRBV12-3 or TRBV12-4; D might be TRBD1 or TRBD2, each matching 6 bases. CDR3 length equals 15 residues. The V end lost 6 bases, the J end lost 4 bases, and 19 bases lay between the germline ends.

V gene TRBV7-6 combines with J gene TRBJ2-7, with TRBD1 matching over 9 bases. This CDR3 contains 16 residues. Germline-derived CDR1 and CDR2 are SGHVS and FNYEAQ. Trimming took 1 base from V and 3 from J; bases not matched to a gene: 7. CDR3 region: CASSLVPGTGIYEQYF. The CDR3 DNA reads TGTGCCAGCAGCTTAGTGCCCGGGACAGGGATCTACGAGCAGTACTTC. Full variable domain (rest looked up from reference TRBV7-6 and TRBJ2-7): GAGVSQSPRYKVTKRGQDVALRCDPISGHVSLYWYRQALGQGPEFLTYFNYEAQQDKSGLPNDRFSAERPEGSISTLTIQRTEQRDSAMYRCASSLVPGTGIYEQYFGPGTRLTVT.

The chain joins TRBV3-1 to TRBJ2-3, with 9 bases fitting TRBD2. This CDR3 has 14 amino acids. Germline CDR1 is LGHDT and CDR2 is YNNKEL (reference sequence). Trimming at V came to 4 bases and at J to 8 bases, leaving 7 bases not matched to a gene. This CDR3 reads CASSPGLARSTQYF. The CDR3, as DNA: TGTGCCAGCAGCCCCGGACTAGCGAGGAGTACGCAGTATTTT.

The V and J genes are TRBV25-1 and TRBJ2-6, with D perhaps TRBD1 or TRBD2 (5 bases each). Germline V gives CDR1 MGHDK, CDR2 SYGVNS. V lost 0 bases to trimming and J lost 0 bases, with 12 bases between them. This CDR3 has 18 residues. CDR3 coding DNA: TGTGCCAGCAGTGAATATCTAGGGGACCCCTCTGGGGCCAACGTCCTGACTTTC. This codes for CASSEYLGDPSGANVLTF.

The chain joins TRBV29-1 to TRBJ2-3, with 11 bases fitting TRBD1. Germline trimming cut 6 bases from V and 2 bases from J; bases unmatched to any gene: 7. CDR3 length: 15 amino acids. Germline V lookup: CDR1 SQVTM, CDR2 ANQGSEA. CDR3 in amino acids: CSVLRTGGLTDTQYF. In DNA, the CDR3 is TGCAGCGTCCTACGGACAGGGGGCCTCACAGATACGCAGTATTTT.

This clonotype was observed a handful of times. The rearrangement joins TRBV6-2 or TRBV6-3 to TRBJ2-7, with 11 bases aligning to TRBD1. The CDR3 length is 16 residues. V gave up 0 bases and J gave up 2 bases; unmatched junction bases: 3. Germline-derived CDR1 and CDR2 are MNHEY and SVGEGT. Written as DNA, the CDR3 is TGTGCCAGCAGTTACTCGAGGGGACAGGGGGCCTACGAGCAGTACTTC. This encodes CASSYSRGQGAYEQYF.

This clonotype showed up just a few times. This chain connects TRBV29-1 to TRBJ1-1, with D unclear. Trimming cost V 1 base and J 5 bases, with 8 bases left between them. The germline CDR1 and CDR2 sequences are SQVTM and ANQGSEA. CDR3 length: 12 amino acids. The chain's CDR3 is CSVEGNGTEAFF. CDR3 sequence (DNA): TGCAGCGTTGAAGGGAACGGGACTGAAGCTTTCTTT.

For the CDR3, the DNA is TGCAGCGTCGGGGACAGGGATCGAGGTGAGCAGTACTTC. Residues: CSVGDRDRGEQYF. This sequence joins TRBV29-1 and TRBJ2-7, with 9 nucleotides matching TRBD1. Germline lookup yields CDR1 SQVTM and CDR2 ANQGSEA. This CDR3 is built from 13 residues. V was clipped by 6 bases and J by 7 bases; unmatched bases: 10.

This clonotype turned up a few times. V usage is TRBV4-3 and J usage is TRBJ1-5, with D possibly matching TRBD1 (5 bases). Germline lookup yields CDR1 LGHNA and CDR2 YSLEER. The CDR3 sequence is 15 residues long. The germline V and J ends were trimmed by 1 base and 4 bases, with 11 bases remaining between them. For the CDR3, the DNA is TGCGCCAGCAGCCAAGGACCATGGGGGAATCAGCCCCAGCATTTT. It yields the protein CASSQGPWGNQPQHF.

Only a few counts were recorded for this clonotype. CDR3 sequence: CASRGAGEGYEQYF. CDR3 nucleotides: TGTGCCAGCAGGGGAGCGGGGGAGGGCTACGAGCAGTACTTC. The chain links TRBV6-2 or TRBV6-3 to TRBJ2-7; 8 positions match TRBD2. The CDR3 length is 14 residues. The V and J ends lost 6 bases and 3 bases, in that order; junction bases with no gene match: 7. Germline CDR1 is MNHEY and CDR2 is SVGEGT.